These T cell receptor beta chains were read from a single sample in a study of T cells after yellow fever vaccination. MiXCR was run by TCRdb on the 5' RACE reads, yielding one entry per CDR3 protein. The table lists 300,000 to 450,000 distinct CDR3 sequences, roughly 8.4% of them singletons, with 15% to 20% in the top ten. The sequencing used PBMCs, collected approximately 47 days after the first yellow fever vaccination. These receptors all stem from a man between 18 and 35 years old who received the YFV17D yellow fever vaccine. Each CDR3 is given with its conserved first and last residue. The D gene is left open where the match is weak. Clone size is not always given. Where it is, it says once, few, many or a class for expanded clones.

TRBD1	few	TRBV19	CASSPGQGDDNEQFF
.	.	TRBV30	CASPRGAANTGELFF
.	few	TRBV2	CASWTQSSTDTQYF
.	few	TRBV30	CAWSKIRVSGNTIYF
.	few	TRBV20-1	CSARDRRASGYEQYF
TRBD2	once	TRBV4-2	CASSQGHSGGSYNEQFF
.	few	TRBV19	CASSATGINEKLFF
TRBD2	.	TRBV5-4	CASSFRGGHKETQYF
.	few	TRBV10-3	CAISDRTVDTQYF
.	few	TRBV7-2	CASSLEEYEQYF
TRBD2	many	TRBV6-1	CASSREERGGLYNEQFF
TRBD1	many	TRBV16	CASSQLVPGQGLYNSPLHF
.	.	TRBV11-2	CASSTRGETQYF
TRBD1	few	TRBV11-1	CASSSLRDRDTDTQYF
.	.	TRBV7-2	CASSQTGTYGYTF
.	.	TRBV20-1	CSARDIEGHANNEQFF
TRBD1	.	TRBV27	CASSLQRQGEKLFF
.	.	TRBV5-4	CASSAAGTSISPLHF
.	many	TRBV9	CASSVGPSGVATQYF
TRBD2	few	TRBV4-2	CASSQGSAGGQETQYF
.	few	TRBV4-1	CASSQIDLNEQFF
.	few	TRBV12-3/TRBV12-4	CASSLLGGPTEAFF
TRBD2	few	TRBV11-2	CASGTPTERLAGVPSYNEQFF
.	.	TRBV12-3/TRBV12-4	CASRHPDKETQYF
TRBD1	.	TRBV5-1	CARDRGANEQFF
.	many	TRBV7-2	CASSDRREREQYF
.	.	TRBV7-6	CASSLVLDPGTDEQYF
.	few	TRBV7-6	CASSLDWGATDTQYF
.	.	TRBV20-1	CSARIGAEAFF
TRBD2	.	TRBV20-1	CSARDGLAGPSSYNEQFF
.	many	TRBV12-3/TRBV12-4	CASSLMTVSYEQYF
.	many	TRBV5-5	CASSLLTAELIVQYF
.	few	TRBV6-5	CASSYPLGQGAFEAFF
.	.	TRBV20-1	CSARSGPGQGVNQPQHF
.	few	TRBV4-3	CASSQDRGGVRNEQFF
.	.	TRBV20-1	CSARDPSGIEQFF
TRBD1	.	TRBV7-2	CASSPASRGDTQYF
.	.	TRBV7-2	CASSLYGAGANVLTF
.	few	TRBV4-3	CASSQDGVWMPNEKLFF
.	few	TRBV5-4	CASSLPGPPDTQYF
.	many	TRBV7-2	CASSLRGPLTF
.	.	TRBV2	CASVWESGTEETQYF
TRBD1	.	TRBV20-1	CSGGQANNQPQHF
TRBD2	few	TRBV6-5	CASRLTGTSGAHEQYF
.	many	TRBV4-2	CASSQGQYQETQYF
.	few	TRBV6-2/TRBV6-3	CASSPRDQPQHF
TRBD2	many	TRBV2	CASSGGGGAQDEQFF
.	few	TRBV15	CATSTNPDGARGTIYF
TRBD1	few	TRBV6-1	CASATGGFSTDTQYF
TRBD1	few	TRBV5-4	CASSWDRGEETQYF
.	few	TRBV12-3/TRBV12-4	CASSLFADTGELFF
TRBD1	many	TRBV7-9	CASSSWDREEGQFF
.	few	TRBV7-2	CASSTVGLYGYTF
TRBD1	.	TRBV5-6	CASSLVRGGAETQYF